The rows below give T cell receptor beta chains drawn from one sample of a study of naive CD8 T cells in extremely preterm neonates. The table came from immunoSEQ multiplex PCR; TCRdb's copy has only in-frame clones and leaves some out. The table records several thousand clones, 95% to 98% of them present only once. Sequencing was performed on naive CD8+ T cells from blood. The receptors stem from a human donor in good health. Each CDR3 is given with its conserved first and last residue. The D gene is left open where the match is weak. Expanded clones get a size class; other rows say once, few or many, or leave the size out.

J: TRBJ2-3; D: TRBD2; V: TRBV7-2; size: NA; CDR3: CASSLVLAGDGDTQYF; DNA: TGTGCCAGCAGCTTAGTCTTAGCGGGGGATGGAGATACGCAGTATTTT
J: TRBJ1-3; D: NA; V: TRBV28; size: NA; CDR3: CASLQGSSMGNTIYF; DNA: TGTGCCAGCTTACAAGGGAGTTCAATGGGGAACACCATATATTTT
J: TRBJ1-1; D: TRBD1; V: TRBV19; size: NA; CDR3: CASRIPYSGQGNTEAFF; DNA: TGTGCCAGTCGAATACCGTATTCGGGACAGGGAAACACTGAAGCTTTCTTT
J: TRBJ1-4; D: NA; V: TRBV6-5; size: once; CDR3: CASSYSPLGGEKLFF; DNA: TGTGCCAGCAGTTACTCCCCCCTCGGAGGCGAAAAACTGTTTTTT
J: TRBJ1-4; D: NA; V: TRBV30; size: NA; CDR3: CAWSYGNEKLFF; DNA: TGTGCCTGGAGCTACGGGAATGAAAAACTGTTTTTT
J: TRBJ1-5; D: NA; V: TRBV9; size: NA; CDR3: CASSVGGGFNQPQHF; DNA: TGTGCCAGCAGCGTAGGCGGGGGGTTCAATCAGCCCCAGCATTTT
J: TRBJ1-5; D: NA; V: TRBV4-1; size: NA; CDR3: CASSQEWRVYSNQPQHF; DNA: TGCGCCAGCAGCCAAGAGTGGCGGGTTTATAGCAATCAGCCCCAGCATTTT
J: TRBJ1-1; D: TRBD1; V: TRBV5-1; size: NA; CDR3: CASSLGDRGGMNTEAFF; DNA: TGCGCCAGCAGCTTGGGGGACAGGGGCGGCATGAACACTGAAGCTTTCTTT
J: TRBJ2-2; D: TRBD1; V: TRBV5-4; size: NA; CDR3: CASSHWTGGAIGELFF; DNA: TGTGCCAGCAGCCACTGGACAGGGGGCGCGATCGGGGAGCTGTTTTTT
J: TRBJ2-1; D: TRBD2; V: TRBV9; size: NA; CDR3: CASSVDGAAGVPYNEQFF; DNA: TGTGCCAGCAGCGTAGATGGTGCAGCGGGAGTCCCCTACAATGAGCAGTTCTTC
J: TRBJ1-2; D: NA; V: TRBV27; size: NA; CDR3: CASSSRGSGYGYTF; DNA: TGTGCCAGCAGTTCCAGGGGTTCAGGCTATGGCTACACCTTC
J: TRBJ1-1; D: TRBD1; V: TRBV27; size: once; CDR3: CASSNDRVTEAFF; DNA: TGTGCCAGCAGTAATGACAGGGTCACTGAAGCTTTCTTT
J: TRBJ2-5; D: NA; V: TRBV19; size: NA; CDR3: CASSIGGVQTQYF; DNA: TGTGCCAGTAGTATAGGGGGGGTACAGACCCAGTACTTC
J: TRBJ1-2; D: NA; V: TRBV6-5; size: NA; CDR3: CASSLNRDGYTF; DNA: TGTGCCAGCAGTTTAAACAGAGATGGCTACACCTTC
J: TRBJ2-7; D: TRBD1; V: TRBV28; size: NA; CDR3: CASTWTGTNEQYF; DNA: TGTGCCAGCACCTGGACAGGGACAAACGAGCAGTACTTC
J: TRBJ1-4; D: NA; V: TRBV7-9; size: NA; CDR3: CASSSRPPPGEKLFF; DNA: TGTGCCAGCAGCTCCCGGCCCCCGCCAGGTGAAAAACTGTTTTTT
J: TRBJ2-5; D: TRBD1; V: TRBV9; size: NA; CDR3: CASSVGQGVETQYF; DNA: TGTGCCAGCAGCGTAGGACAGGGGGTCGAGACCCAGTACTTC
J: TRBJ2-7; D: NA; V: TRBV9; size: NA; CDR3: CASSPYTVLGYEQYF; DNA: TGTGCCAGCAGTCCTTATACAGTTCTCGGCTACGAGCAGTACTTC
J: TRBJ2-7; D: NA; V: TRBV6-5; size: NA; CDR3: CASSYSVTSYEQYF; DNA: TGTGCCAGCAGTTACTCGGTTACAAGCTACGAGCAGTACTTC
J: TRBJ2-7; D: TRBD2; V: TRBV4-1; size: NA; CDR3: CASSWRGVSYEQYF; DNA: TGCGCCAGCAGCTGGCGGGGGGTCTCCTACGAGCAGTACTTC
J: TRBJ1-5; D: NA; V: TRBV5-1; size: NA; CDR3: CASSLGGGSNQPQHF; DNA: TGCGCCAGCAGCCTTGGCGGAGGTTCCAATCAGCCCCAGCATTTT
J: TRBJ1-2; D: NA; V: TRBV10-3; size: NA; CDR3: CAISEVSVSNYGYTF; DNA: TGTGCCATCAGTGAGGTCAGCGTGTCTAACTATGGCTACACCTTC
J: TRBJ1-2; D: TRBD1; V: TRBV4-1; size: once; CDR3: CASSQDTPTGGAGGYTF; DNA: TGCGCCAGCAGCCAAGATACCCCCACAGGGGGCGCAGGTGGCTACACCTTC
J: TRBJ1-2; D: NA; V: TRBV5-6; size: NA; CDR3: CASSSRYGYTF; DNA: TGTGCCAGCAGCTCCCGCTATGGCTACACCTTC
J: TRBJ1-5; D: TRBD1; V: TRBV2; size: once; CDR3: CASSGGAGGANQPQHF; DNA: TGTGCCAGCAGTGGAGGTGCAGGGGGCGCCAATCAGCCCCAGCATTTT
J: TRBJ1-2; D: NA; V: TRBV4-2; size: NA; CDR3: CASSQDTGLSGYTF; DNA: TGTGCCAGCAGCCAAGATACAGGGTTAAGTGGCTACACCTTC
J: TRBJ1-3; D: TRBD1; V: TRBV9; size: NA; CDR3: CASSPWTGSTGNTIYF; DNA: TGTGCCAGCAGCCCTTGGACAGGGTCTACAGGAAACACCATATATTTT
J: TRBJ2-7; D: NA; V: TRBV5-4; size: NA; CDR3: CASSPLSGPSYEQYF; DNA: TGTGCCAGCAGCCCCCTCAGCGGGCCCTCCTACGAGCAGTACTTC
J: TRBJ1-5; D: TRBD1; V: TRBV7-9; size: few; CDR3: CASRGGTGHQPQHF; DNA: TGTGCCAGCAGGGGCGGGACAGGGCATCAGCCCCAGCATTTT
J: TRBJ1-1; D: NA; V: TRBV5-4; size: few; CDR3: CASTLNTGGNTEAFF; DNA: TGTGCCAGCACATTAAATACGGGGGGGAACACTGAAGCTTTCTTT
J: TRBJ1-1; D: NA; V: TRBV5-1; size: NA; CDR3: CASSWGSTEAFF; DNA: TGCGCCAGCAGTTGGGGCTCTACTGAAGCTTTCTTT
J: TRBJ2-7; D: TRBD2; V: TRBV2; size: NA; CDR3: CASSDSVSGGVSYEQYF; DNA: TGTGCCAGCAGCGATAGTGTGAGCGGGGGGGTCTCCTACGAGCAGTACTTC
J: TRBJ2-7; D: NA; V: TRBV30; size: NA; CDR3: CAWGTRAWAGEQYF; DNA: TGTGCCTGGGGAACCCGGGCCTGGGCGGGGGAGCAGTACTTC
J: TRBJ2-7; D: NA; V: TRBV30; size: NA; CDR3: CAWEEGYDSYEQYF; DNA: TGTGCCTGGGAGGAGGGCTACGACTCCTACGAGCAGTACTTC
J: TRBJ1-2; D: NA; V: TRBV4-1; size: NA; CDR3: CASSQDLETNYGYTF; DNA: TGCGCCAGCAGCCAAGATCTTGAGACAAACTATGGCTACACCTTC
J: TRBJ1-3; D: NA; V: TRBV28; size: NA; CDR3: CASRLRGSGNTIYF; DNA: TGTGCCAGCAGGCTCAGGGGCTCTGGAAACACCATATATTTT
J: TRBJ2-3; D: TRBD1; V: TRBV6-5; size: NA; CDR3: CASRTGQSTDTQYF; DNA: TGTGCCAGCAGAACGGGACAGAGCACAGATACGCAGTATTTT
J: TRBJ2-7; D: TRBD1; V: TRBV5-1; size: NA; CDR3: CASSTTGGDEQYF; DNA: TGCGCCAGCAGCACGACAGGGGGGGACGAGCAGTACTTC
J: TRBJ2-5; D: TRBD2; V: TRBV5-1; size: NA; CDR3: CASSLKPGEGETQYF; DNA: TGCGCCAGCAGCTTGAAACCGGGGGAGGGAGAGACCCAGTACTTC
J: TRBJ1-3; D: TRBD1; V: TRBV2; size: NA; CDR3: CASRKHTGGLGNTIYF; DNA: TGTGCCAGCCGCAAACATACAGGGGGACTAGGAAACACCATATATTTT
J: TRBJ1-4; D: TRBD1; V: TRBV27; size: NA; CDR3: CASSLSPRRAGGREKLFF; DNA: TGTGCCAGCAGTTTATCCCCTCGTAGGGCAGGGGGAAGAGAAAAACTGTTTTTT
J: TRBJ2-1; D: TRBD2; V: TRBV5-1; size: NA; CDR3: CASSLVVAGGRNNEQFF; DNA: TGCGCCAGCAGCTTGGTAGTAGCGGGGGGAAGGAACAATGAGCAGTTCTTC
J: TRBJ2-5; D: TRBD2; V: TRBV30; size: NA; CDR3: CAWSVLGEGVQETQYF; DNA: TGTGCCTGGAGTGTTTTAGGGGAGGGAGTCCAAGAGACCCAGTACTTC
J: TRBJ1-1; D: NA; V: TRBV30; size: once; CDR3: CAWEATEAFF; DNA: TGTGCCTGGGAGGCGACTGAAGCTTTCTTT
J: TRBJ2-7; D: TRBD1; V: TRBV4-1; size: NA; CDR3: CASSQDTAGGSYEQYF; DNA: TGCGCCAGCAGCCAAGATACTGCAGGGGGTAGCTACGAGCAGTACTTC
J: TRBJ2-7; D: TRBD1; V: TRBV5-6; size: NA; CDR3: CASSPAGTGVLSYEQYF; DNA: TGTGCCAGCAGCCCGGCCGGGACAGGGGTTTTATCCTACGAGCAGTACTTC
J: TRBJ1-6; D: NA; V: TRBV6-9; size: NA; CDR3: CATPERGGNNSPLHF; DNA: TGTGCCACCCCCGAACGAGGGGGTAATAATTCACCCCTCCACTTT
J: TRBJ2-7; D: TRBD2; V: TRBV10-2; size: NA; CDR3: CASRGTSGAPPSYEQYF; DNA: TGCGCCAGCAGGGGGACTAGCGGGGCCCCGCCTTCCTACGAGCAGTACTTC
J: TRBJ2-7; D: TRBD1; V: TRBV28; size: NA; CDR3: CASRPHRGRTHEQYF; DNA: TGTGCCAGCAGACCCCACAGGGGGCGCACCCACGAGCAGTACTTC
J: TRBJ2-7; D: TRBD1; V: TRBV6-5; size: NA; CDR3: CASSYGQGAYEQYF; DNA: TGTGCCAGCAGTTACGGGCAGGGGGCCTACGAGCAGTACTTC
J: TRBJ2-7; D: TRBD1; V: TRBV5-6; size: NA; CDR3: CASSLEAQGVYEQYF; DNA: TGTGCCAGCAGCTTGGAGGCGCAGGGGGTTTACGAGCAGTACTTC